These T cell receptor beta chains were read from a single sample in a study of cytomegalovirus exposure and HLA in healthy donors. Some clones are missing from TCRdb's copy, which holds only in-frame ones; the method was immunoSEQ multiplex PCR. The sample has 150,000 or so clones. Material: PBMCs. The receptors here all came from a woman in her late teens or twenties in good health and CMV-seronegative. Both conserved end residues are part of each CDR3. D genes are given only for firm matches.

TRBJ2-3	NA	TRBV11-3	TGTGCCAGCAGCCTCGGGCGGTCTCCTAGCACGGATACGCAGTATTTT	CASSLGRSPSTDTQYF
TRBJ1-6	NA	TRBV27	TGTGCCAGCAGTTTCAGGAATTCACCCCTCCACTTT	CASSFRNSPLHF
TRBJ2-6	NA	TRBV5-6	TGTGCCAGCAGCTTGGCAGGGTTTAGCTCTGGGGCCAACGTCCTGACTTTC	CASSLAGFSSGANVLTF
TRBJ2-3	TRBD2	TRBV4-3	TGCGCCAGCAGCCAAGAGCTGTTTGAGCGGGGTTCTAGGGATACGCAGTATTTT	CASSQELFERGSRDTQYF
TRBJ1-2	NA	TRBV19	TGTGCCAGTAGTATAGGGGTTTACAGCCCCAATGGCTACACCTTC	CASSIGVYSPNGYTF
TRBJ2-3	TRBD1	TRBV2	TGTGCCAGCAGCAACCGGGACAGACCAGATACGCAGTATTTT	CASSNRDRPDTQYF
TRBJ1-3	NA	TRBV19	TGTGCCAGTAGTATCAACCCCGGGACTGCTGGAAACACCATATATTTT	CASSINPGTAGNTIYF
TRBJ2-1	TRBD2	TRBV5-1	TGCGCCAGCAGCTTAGGACTAGCGGGAGGCCATGAGCAGTTCTTC	CASSLGLAGGHEQFF
TRBJ2-3	NA	TRBV11-3	TGTGCCAGCAGCTTAGGGATCGGCGGGAGCACAGATACGCAGTATTTT	CASSLGIGGSTDTQYF
TRBJ1-1	NA	TRBV4-2	TGTGCCAGCAGCCAAGCTCTTGGTCACTACTTAGACACTGAAGCTTTCTTT	CASSQALGHYLDTEAFF
TRBJ2-2	TRBD1	TRBV30	TGTGCCTGGCAACAGGGGGCGAACACCGGGGAGCTGTTTTTT	CAWQQGANTGELFF
TRBJ2-3	NA	TRBV11-2	TGTGCCAGCAGCTATGGGGAGGCAGATACGCAGTATTTT	CASSYGEADTQYF
TRBJ2-1	TRBD1	TRBV5-1	TGCGCCAGCAGCTTGGTGACAGGGCCGTACAATGAGCAGTTCTTC	CASSLVTGPYNEQFF
TRBJ2-7	NA	TRBV4-1	TGCGCCAGCAGCCAAGGACAAACCTACGAGCAGTACTTC	CASSQGQTYEQYF
TRBJ2-5	NA	TRBV6-1	TGTGCCAGCAGTGAACCCACAGGGTTGACAGAGACCCAGTACTTC	CASSEPTGLTETQYF
TRBJ2-2	NA	TRBV6-1	TGTGCCAGCGGGACGTGGGGCGAGCGGGCCGGGGAGCTGTTTTTT	CASGTWGERAGELFF
TRBJ1-1	NA	TRBV19	TGTGCCAGTAGTATAGAAGGAGCCGGAATGAACACTGAAGCTTTCTTT	CASSIEGAGMNTEAFF
TRBJ1-2	TRBD1	TRBV25-1	TGTGCCAGCAGTTCCCGCACAGGGGGAGCGGCGGGGTACTATGGCTACACCTTC	CASSSRTGGAAGYYGYTF
TRBJ2-3	TRBD1	TRBV5-1	TGCGCCAGCAGCTCCGGACAGGGTATAGATACGCAGTATTTT	CASSSGQGIDTQYF
TRBJ1-1	TRBD1	TRBV19	TGTGCCAGTAGTCCTCAGGGGGCTTTTACTGAAGCTTTCTTT	CASSPQGAFTEAFF
TRBJ1-2	TRBD1	TRBV19	TGTGCCAGTAGTGCGGGTTGGACAGGGGGGATCTCTAACTATGGCTACACCTTC	CASSAGWTGGISNYGYTF
TRBJ2-1	NA	TRBV6-5	TGTGCCAGCAGTCTACAGGGTATCTCCTACAATGAGCAGTTCTTC	CASSLQGISYNEQFF